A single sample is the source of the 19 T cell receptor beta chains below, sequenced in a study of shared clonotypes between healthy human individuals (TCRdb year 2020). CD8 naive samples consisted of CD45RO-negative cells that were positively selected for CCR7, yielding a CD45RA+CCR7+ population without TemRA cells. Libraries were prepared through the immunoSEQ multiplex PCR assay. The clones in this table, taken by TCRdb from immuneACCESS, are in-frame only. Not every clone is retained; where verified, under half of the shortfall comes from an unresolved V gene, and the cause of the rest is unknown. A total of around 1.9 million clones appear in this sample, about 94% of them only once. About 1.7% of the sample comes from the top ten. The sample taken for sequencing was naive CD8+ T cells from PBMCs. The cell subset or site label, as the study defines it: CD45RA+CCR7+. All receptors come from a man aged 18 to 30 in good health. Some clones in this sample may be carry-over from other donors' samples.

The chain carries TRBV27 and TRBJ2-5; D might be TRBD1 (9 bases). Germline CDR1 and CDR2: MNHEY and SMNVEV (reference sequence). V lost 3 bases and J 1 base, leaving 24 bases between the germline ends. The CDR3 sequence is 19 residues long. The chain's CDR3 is CASSLRGEQTTGGQETQYF. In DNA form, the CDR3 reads TGTGCCAGCAGTTTGCGGGGGGAACAGACGACAGGGGGCCAAGAGACCCAGTACTTC.

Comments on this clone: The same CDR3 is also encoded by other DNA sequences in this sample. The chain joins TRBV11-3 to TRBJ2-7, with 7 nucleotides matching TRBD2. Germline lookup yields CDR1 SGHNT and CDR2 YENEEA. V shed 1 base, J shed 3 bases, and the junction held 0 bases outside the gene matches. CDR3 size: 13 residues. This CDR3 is CASSLGTSYEQYF. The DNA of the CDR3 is TGTGCCAGCAGCTTAGGGACTAGCTACGAGCAGTACTTC. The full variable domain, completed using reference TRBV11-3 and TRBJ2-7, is EAGVVQSPRYKIIEKKQPVAFWCNPISGHNTLYWYLQNLGQGPELLIRYENEEAVDDSQLPKDRFSAERLKGVDSTLKIQPAELGDSAVYLCASSLGTSYEQYFGPGTRLTVT.

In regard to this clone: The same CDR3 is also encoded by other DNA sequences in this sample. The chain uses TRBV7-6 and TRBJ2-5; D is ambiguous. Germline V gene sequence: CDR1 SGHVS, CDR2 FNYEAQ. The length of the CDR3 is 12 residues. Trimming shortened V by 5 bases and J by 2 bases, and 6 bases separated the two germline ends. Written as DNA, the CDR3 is TGTGCCAGCAGCCCTCCTCAAGAGACCCAGTACTTC. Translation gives CASSPPQETQYF.

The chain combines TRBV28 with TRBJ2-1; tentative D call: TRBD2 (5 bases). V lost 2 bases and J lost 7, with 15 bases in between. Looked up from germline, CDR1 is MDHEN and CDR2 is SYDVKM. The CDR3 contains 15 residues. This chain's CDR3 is CASSLEEGARNEQFF. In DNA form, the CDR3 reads TGTGCCAGCAGTTTAGAAGAGGGAGCGAGGAATGAGCAGTTCTTC.

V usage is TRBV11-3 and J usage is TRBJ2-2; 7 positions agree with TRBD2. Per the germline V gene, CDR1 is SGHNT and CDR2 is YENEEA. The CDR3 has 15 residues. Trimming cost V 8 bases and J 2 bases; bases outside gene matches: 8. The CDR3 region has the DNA TGTGCCAGCGGCTCGGGGGGACTCAACACCGGGGAGCTGTTTTTT. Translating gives CASGSGGLNTGELFF. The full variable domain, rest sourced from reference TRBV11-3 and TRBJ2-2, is EAGVVQSPRYKIIEKKQPVAFWCNPISGHNTLYWYLQNLGQGPELLIRYENEEAVDDSQLPKDRFSAERLKGVDSTLKIQPAELGDSAVYLCASGSGGLNTGELFFGEGSRLTVL.

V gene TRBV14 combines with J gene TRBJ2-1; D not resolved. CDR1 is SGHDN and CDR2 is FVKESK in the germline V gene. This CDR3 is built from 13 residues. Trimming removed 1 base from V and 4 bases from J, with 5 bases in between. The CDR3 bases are TGTGCCAGCAGCCAAGCCAGATACAATGAGCAGTTCTTC. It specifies CASSQARYNEQFF.

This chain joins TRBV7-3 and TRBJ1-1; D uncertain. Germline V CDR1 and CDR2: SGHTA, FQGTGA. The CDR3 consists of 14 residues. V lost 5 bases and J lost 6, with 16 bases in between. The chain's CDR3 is CASSPANSRSEAFF. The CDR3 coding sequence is TGTGCCAGCAGCCCGGCCAATTCTAGGTCTGAAGCTTTCTTT. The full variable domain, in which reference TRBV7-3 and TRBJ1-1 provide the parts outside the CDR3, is GAGVSQTPSNKVTEKGKYVELRCDPISGHTALYWYRQSLGQGPEFLIYFQGTGAADDSGLPNDRFFAVRPEGSVSTLKIQRTERGDSAVYLCASSPANSRSEAFFGQGTRLTVV.

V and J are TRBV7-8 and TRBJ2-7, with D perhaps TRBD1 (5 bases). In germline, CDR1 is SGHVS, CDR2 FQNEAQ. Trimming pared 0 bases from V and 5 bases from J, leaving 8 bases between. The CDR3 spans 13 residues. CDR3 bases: TGTGCCAGCAGCTTAGCACCAGGGAACGAGCAGTACTTC. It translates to CASSLAPGNEQYF.

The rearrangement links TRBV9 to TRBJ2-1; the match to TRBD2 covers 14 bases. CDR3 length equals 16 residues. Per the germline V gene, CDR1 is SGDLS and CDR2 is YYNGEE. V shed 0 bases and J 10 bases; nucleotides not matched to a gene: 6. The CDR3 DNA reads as TGTGCCAGCAGCGTAGTCGGGACTAGCGGGAGTCAGGAGCAGTTCTTC. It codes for CASSVVGTSGSQEQFF.

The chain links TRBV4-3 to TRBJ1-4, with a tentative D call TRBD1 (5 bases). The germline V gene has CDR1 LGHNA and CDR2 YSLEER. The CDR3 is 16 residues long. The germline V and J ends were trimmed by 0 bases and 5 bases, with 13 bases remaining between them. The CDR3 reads CASSQDTEGTNEKLFF. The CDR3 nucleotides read TGCGCCAGCAGCCAAGATACGGAGGGGACGAATGAAAAACTGTTTTTT.

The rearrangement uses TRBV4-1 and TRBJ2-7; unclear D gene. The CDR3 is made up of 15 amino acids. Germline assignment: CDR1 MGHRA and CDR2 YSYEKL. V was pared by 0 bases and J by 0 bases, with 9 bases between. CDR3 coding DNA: TGCGCCAGCAGCCAAGATTTTCCGATCTCCTACGAGCAGTACTTC. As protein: CASSQDFPISYEQYF.

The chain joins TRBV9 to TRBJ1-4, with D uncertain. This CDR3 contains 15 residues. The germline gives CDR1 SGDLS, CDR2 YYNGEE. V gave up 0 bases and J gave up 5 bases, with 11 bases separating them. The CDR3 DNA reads TGTGCCAGCAGCGTAGCGGGCAACCAAAATGAAAAACTGTTTTTT. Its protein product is CASSVAGNQNEKLFF.

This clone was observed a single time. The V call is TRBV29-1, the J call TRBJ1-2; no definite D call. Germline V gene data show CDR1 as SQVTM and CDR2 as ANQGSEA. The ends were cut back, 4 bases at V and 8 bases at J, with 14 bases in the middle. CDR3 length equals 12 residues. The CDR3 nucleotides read TGCAGCGTTGGGGCCTTCACCCAAGGCTACACCTTC. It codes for CSVGAFTQGYTF.

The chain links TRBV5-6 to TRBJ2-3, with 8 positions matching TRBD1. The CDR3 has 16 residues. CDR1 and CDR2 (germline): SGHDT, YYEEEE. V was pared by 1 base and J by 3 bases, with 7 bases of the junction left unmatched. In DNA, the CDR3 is TGTGCCAGCAGCTTGTTCCCAGGGGGCGAAACAGATACGCAGTATTTT. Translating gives CASSLFPGGETDTQYF.

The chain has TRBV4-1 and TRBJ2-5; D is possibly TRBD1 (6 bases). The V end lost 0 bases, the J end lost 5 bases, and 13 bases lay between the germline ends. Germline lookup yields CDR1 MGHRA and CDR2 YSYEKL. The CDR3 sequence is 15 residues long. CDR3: CASSQDGRGWETQYF. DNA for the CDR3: TGCGCCAGCAGCCAAGATGGCAGGGGCTGGGAGACCCAGTACTTC.

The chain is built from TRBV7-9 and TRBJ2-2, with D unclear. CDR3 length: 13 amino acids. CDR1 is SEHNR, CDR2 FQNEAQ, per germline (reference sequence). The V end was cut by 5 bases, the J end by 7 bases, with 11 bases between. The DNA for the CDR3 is TGTGCCAGCAGCACACCTAACCTCGGGGAGCTGTTTTTT. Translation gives CASSTPNLGELFF.

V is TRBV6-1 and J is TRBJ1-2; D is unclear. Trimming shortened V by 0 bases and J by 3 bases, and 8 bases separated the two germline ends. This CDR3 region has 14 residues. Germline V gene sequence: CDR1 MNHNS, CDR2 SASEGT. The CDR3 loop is CASSEARAYYGYTF. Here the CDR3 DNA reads TGTGCCAGCAGTGAAGCGCGAGCCTACTATGGCTACACCTTC.

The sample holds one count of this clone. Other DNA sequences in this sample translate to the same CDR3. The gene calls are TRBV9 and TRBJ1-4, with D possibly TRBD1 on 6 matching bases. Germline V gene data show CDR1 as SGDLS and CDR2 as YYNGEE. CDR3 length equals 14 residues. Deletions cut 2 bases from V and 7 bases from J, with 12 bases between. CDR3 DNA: TGTGCCAGCAGCGTGTCCGGGGGGCGTGAAAAACTGTTTTTT. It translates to CASSVSGGREKLFF.

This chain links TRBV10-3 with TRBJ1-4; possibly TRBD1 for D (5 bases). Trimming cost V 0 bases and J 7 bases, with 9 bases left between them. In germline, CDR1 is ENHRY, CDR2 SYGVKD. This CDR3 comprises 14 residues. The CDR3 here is CAISESGVGEKLFF. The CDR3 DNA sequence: TGTGCCATCAGTGAGTCAGGGGTCGGTGAAAAACTGTTTTTT.